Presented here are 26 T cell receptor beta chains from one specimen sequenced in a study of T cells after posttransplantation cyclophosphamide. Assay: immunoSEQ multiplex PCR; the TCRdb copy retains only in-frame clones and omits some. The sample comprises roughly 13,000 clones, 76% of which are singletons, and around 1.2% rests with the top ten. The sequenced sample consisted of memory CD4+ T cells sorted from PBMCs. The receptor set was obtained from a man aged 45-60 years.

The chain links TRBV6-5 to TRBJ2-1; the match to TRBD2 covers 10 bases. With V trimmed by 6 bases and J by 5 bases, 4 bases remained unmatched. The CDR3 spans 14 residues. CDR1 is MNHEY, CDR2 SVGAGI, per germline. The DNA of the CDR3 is TGTGCCAGCAGCTCGGGACTAGCGAACAATGAGCAGTTCTTC. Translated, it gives CASSSGLANNEQFF.

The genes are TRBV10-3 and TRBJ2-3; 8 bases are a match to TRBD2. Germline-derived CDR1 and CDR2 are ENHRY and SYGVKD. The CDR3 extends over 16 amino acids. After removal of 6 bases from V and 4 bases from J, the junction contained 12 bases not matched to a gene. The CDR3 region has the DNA TGTGCCATCAGGGGGGATGGGCGGGGGGCAGCAGATACGCAGTATTTT. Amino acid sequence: CAIRGDGRGAADTQYF.

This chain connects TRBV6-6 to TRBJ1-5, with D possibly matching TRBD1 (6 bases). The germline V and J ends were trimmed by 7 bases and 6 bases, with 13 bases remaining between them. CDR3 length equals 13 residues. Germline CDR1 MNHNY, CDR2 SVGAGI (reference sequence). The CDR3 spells CASTSGAFQPQHF. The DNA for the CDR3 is TGTGCCAGCACCTCAGGGGCTTTTCAGCCCCAGCATTTT.

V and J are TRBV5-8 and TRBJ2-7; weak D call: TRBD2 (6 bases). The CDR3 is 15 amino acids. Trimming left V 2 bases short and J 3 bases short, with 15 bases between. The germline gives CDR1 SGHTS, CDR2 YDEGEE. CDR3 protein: CASSFVTAGFYEQYF. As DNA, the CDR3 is TGTGCCAGCAGCTTCGTGACGGCGGGGTTCTACGAGCAGTACTTC.

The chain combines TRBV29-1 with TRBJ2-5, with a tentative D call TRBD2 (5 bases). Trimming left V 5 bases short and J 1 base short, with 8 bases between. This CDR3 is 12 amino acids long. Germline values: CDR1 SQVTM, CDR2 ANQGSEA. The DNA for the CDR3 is TGCAGCGTTCAGCGGTCCCAAGAGACCCAGTACTTC. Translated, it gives CSVQRSQETQYF. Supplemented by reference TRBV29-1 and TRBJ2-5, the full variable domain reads SAVISQKPSRDICQRGTSLTIQCQVDSQVTMMFWYRQQPGQSLTLIATANQGSEATYESGFVIDKFPISRPNLTFSTLTVSNMSPEDSSIYLCSVQRSQETQYFGPGTRLLVL.

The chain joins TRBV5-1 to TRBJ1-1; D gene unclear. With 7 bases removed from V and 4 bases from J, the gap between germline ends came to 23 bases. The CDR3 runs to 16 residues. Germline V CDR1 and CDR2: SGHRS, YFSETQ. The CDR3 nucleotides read TGCGCCAGCGGCGAAACTGGAGGTGGCCTGGGCACTGAAGCTTTCTTT. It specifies CASGETGGGLGTEAFF.

CDR3 nucleotides: TGTGCCAGCAGCCAAGTTAGCGGGGTGGGGCGCGAGCAGTACTTC. Translated, it gives CASSQVSGVGREQYF. The chain links TRBV4-2 to TRBJ2-5; TRBD2 matches at 8 bases. TRBJ2-7 explains the end of the DNA better; the J call may be wrong. The CDR3 totals 15 residues. Looked up from germline, CDR1 is LGHNA and CDR2 is YNFKEQ.

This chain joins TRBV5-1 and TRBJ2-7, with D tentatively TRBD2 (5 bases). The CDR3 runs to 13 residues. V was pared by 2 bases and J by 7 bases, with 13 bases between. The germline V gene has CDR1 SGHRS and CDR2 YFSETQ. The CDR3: CASSLTGTTEQYF. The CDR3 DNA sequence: TGCGCCAGCAGCTTAACGGGAACCACTGAGCAGTACTTC. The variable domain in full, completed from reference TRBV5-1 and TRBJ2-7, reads KAGVTQTPRYLIKTRGQQVTLSCSPISGHRSVSWYQQTPGQGLQFLFEYFSETQRNKGNFPGRFSGRQFSNSRSEMNVSTLELGDSALYLCASSLTGTTEQYFGPGTRLTVT.

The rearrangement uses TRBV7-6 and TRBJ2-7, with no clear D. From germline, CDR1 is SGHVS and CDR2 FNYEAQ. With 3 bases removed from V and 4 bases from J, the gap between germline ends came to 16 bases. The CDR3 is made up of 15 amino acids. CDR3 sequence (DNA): TGTGCCAGCAGCTTCATCCCTAACTCTCGGTACGAGCAGTACTTC. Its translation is CASSFIPNSRYEQYF.

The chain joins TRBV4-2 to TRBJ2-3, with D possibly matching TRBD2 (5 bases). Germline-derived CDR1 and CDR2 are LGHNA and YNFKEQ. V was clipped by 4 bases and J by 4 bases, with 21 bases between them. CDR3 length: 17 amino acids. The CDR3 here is CASSRRRAGNSADTQYF. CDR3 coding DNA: TGTGCCAGCAGCCGCCGCCGGGCGGGCAATAGCGCAGATACGCAGTATTTT.

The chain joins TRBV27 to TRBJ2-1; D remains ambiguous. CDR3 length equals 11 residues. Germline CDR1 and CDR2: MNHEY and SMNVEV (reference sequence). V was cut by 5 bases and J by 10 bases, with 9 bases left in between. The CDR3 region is CASSDFAEQFF. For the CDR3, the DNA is TGTGCCAGCAGTGACTTCGCAGAGCAGTTCTTC.

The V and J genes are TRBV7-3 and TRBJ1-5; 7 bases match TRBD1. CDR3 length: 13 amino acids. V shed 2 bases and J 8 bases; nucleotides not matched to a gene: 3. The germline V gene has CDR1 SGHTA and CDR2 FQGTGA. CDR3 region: CASSLGRGEPQHF. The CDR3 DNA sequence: TGTGCCAGCAGCTTAGGCAGGGGGGAGCCCCAGCATTTT.

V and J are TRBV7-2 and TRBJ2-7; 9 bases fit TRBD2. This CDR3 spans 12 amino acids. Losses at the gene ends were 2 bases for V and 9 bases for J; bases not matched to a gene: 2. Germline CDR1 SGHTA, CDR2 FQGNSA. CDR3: CASSLMRGGQYF. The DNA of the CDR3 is TGTGCCAGCAGCTTAATGCGGGGGGGGCAGTACTTC.

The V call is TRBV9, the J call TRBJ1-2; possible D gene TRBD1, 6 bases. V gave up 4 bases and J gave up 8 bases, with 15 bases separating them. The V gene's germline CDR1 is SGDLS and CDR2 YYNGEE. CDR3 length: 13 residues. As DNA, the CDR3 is TGTGCCAGCAGCTTGAGGGGGACGGGAGGCTACACCTTC. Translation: CASSLRGTGGYTF.

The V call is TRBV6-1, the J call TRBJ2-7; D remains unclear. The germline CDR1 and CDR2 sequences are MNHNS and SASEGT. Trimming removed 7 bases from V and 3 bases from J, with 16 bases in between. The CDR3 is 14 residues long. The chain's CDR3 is CASIAQLTNYEQYF. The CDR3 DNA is TGTGCCAGCATAGCTCAGCTAACTAACTACGAGCAGTACTTC.

CDR3 sequence (DNA): TGCGCCAGCAGCTTGGAAAGTGGGGGGGCCCTAAAAAGCTCCTACAATGAGCAGTTCTTC. It codes for CASSLESGGALKSSYNEQFF. V is TRBV5-1 and J is TRBJ2-1, with D maybe TRBD2 (7 bases). Germline-derived CDR1 and CDR2 are SGHRS and YFSETQ. The CDR3 totals 20 residues. With 0 bases removed from V and 0 bases from J, the gap between germline ends came to 22 bases.

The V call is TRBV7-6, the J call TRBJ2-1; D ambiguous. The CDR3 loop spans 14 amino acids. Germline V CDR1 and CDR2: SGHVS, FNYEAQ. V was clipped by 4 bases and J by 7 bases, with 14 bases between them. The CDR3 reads CASSSTTERNEQFF. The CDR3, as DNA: TGTGCCAGCAGCTCTACTACGGAAAGGAATGAGCAGTTCTTC. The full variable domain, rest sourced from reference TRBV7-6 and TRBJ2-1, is GAGVSQSPRYKVTKRGQDVALRCDPISGHVSLYWYRQALGQGPEFLTYFNYEAQQDKSGLPNDRFSAERPEGSISTLTIQRTEQRDSAMYRCASSSTTERNEQFFGPGTRLTVL.

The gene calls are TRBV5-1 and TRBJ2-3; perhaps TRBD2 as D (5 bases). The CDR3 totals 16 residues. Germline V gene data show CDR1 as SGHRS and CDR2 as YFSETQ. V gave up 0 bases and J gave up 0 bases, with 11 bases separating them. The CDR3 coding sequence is TGCGCCAGCAGCTTGGCGGGCGGCGGGAGCACAGATACGCAGTATTTT. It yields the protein CASSLAGGGSTDTQYF.

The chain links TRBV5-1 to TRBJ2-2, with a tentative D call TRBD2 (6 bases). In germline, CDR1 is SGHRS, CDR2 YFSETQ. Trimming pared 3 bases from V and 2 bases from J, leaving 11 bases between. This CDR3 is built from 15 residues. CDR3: CASSSAGLNTGELFF. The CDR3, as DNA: TGCGCCAGCAGCTCGGCGGGACTTAACACCGGGGAGCTGTTTTTT.

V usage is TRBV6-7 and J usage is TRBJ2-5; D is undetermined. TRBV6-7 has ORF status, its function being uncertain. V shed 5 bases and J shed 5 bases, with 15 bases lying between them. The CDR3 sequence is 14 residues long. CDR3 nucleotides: TGTGCCAGCAGTCCCCGTCGTACCCGGGAGACCCAGTACTTC. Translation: CASSPRRTRETQYF.

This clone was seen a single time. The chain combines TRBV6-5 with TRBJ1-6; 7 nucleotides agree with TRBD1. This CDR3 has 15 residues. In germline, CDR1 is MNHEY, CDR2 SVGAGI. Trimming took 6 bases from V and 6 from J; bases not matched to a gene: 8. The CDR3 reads CASRQTGDGNSPLHF. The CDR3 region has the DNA TGTGCCAGCAGGCAAACAGGGGATGGTAATTCACCCCTCCACTTT.

CDR3 bases: TGTGCCAGCAGCCGAGGGACAGGGGCCTACTACGAGCAGTACTTC. Translated, it gives CASSRGTGAYYEQYF. The V call is TRBV7-6, the J call TRBJ2-7; 10 nucleotides agree with TRBD1. The CDR3 sequence is 15 residues long. V was clipped by 5 bases and J by 3 bases; unmatched bases: 7. Per the germline V gene, CDR1 is SGHVS and CDR2 is FNYEAQ.

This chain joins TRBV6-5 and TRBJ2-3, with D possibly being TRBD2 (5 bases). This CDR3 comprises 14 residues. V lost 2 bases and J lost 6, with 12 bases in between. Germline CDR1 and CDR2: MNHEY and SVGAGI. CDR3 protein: CASSYAGWEDTQYF. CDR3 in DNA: TGTGCCAGCAGTTACGCAGGTTGGGAGGATACGCAGTATTTT.

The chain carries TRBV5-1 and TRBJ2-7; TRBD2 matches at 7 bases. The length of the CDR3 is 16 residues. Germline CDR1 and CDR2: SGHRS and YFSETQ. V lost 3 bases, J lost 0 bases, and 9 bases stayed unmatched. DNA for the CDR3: TGCGCCAGCAGCTGGTGGACGGGGGGATTCTCCTACGAGCAGTACTTC. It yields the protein CASSWWTGGFSYEQYF. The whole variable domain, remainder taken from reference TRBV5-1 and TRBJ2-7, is KAGVTQTPRYLIKTRGQQVTLSCSPISGHRSVSWYQQTPGQGLQFLFEYFSETQRNKGNFPGRFSGRQFSNSRSEMNVSTLELGDSALYLCASSWWTGGFSYEQYFGPGTRLTVT.

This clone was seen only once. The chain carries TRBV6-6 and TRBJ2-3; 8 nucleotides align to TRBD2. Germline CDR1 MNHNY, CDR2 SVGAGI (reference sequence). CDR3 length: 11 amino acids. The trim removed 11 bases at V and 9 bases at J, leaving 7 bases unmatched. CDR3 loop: CASSIAGTQYF. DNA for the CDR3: TGTGCCTCGTCTATAGCGGGAACGCAGTATTTT.

The CDR3 region is CASRGWRDRDTQYF. The CDR3 DNA sequence: TGTGCCAGTAGAGGGTGGAGGGATCGGGATACGCAGTATTTT. The chain employs TRBV19 and TRBJ2-3, with a weak D call TRBD2 (6 bases). The germline V gene has CDR1 LNHDA and CDR2 SQIVND (reference sequence). The CDR3 runs to 14 residues. With 6 bases removed from V and 6 bases from J, the gap between germline ends came to 16 bases.